The sequence of this T cell receptor (beta chain) was determined in a study of blood T cell repertoires in COVID-19. Between the trimmed V and J ends, which lost 3 bases and 6 bases, there was a span of 12 bases. Germline assignment: CDR1 MGHRA and CDR2 YSYEKL. The CDR3 consists of 13 residues. TCRdb's copy holds only in-frame clones and misses some; the assay was immunoSEQ multiplex PCR. The sample lists about 120,000 clones; 60% to 85% were seen once. This clone was counted only a few times. The V and J genes are TRBV4-1 and TRBJ2-7; weak D call: TRBD2 (6 bases). The TCR originated in a man in his 70s with acute or convalescent COVID-19. Sequenced material: peripheral blood. CDR3 amino acids: CASSHPAGGEQYF. CDR3 DNA sequence: TGCGCCAGCAGCCACCCGGCCGGGGGCGAGCAGTACTTC.